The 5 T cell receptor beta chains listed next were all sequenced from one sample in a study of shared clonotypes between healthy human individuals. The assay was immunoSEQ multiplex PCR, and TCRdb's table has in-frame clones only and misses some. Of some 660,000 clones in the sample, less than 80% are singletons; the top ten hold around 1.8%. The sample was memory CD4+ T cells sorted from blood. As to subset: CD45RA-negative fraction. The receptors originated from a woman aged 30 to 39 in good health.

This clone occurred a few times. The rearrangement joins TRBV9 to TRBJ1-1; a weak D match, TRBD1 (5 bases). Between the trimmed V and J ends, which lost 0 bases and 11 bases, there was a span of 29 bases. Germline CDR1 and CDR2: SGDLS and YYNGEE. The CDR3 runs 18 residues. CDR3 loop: CASSVGGRADAGRVEAFF. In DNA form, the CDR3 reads TGTGCCAGCAGCGTAGGGGGCAGGGCCGACGCAGGGAGGGTTGAGGCTTTCTTT.

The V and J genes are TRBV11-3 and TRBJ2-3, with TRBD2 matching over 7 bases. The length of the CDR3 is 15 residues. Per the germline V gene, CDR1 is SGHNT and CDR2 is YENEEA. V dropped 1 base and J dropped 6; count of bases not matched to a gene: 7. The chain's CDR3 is CASSLGGRAVDTQYF. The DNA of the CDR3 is TGTGCCAGCAGCTTAGGAGGGAGGGCCGTCGATACGCAGTATTTT. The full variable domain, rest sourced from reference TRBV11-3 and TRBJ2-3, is EAGVVQSPRYKIIEKKQPVAFWCNPISGHNTLYWYLQNLGQGPELLIRYENEEAVDDSQLPKDRFSAERLKGVDSTLKIQPAELGDSAVYLCASSLGGRAVDTQYFGPGTRLTVL.

The CDR3 bases are TGCAGCGTTGATAGGCCAGAAACCATGAACACTGAAGCTTTCTTT. It encodes CSVDRPETMNTEAFF. The V gene is TRBV29-1, the J gene TRBJ1-1; D is uncertain. V lost 3 bases to trimming and J lost 0 bases, with 14 bases between them. Germline values: CDR1 SQVTM, CDR2 ANQGSEA. There are 15 residues in the CDR3.

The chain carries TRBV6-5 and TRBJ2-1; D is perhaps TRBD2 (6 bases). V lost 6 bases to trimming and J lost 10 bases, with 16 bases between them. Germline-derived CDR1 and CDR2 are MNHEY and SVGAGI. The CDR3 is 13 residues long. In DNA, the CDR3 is TGTGCCAGCAGCCCCGAGCGGGTAAGGGAGCAGTTCTTC. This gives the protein CASSPERVREQFF.

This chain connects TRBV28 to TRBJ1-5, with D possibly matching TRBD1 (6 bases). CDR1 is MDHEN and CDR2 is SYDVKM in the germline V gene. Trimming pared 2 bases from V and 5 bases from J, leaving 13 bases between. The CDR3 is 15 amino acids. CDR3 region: CASSLRDGGHQPQHF. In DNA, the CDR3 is TGTGCCAGCAGTTTAAGGGACGGGGGCCATCAGCCCCAGCATTTT.